These T cell receptor beta chains were read from a single sample in a study of blood T cell repertoires in COVID-19. TCRdb's copy holds only in-frame clones and misses some; the assay was immunoSEQ multiplex PCR. Of 150,000 to 180,000 clones in the sample, 65% to 90% were seen once. The sequenced sample was peripheral blood. Receptors originate from an older woman with COVID-19, enrolled during active disease. Both conserved end residues are part of each CDR3. D genes are given only for firm matches. Not every row has a clone size; where given, it reads once, few, many or a size class.

j_gene | v_gene | abundance | d_gene | len | CDR3aa | CDR3nt
TRBJ1-5 | TRBV15 | NA | NA | 14 | CATSRDYSNQPQHF | TGTGCCACCAGCAGAGATTATAGCAATCAGCCCCAGCATTTT
TRBJ1-1 | TRBV4-1 | NA | NA | 17 | CASSQDLAGPEKTEAFF | TGCGCCAGCAGCCAAGATCTGGCAGGTCCCGAGAAAACTGAAGCTTTCTTT
TRBJ2-7 | TRBV18 | NA | TRBD2 | 13 | CASSWREGYEQYF | TGTGCCAGCTCATGGCGGGAGGGTTACGAGCAGTACTTC
TRBJ1-1 | TRBV7-9 | NA | NA | 20 | CASSNSGAHRERGSNTEAFF | TGTGCCAGCAGCAACTCAGGGGCACACAGGGAAAGGGGGTCGAACACTGAAGCTTTCTTT
TRBJ1-4 | TRBV4-2 | NA | TRBD1 | 14 | CASSHGTGDEKLFF | TGTGCCAGCAGCCACGGGACAGGGGATGAAAAACTGTTTTTT
TRBJ1-6 | TRBV5-1 | NA | NA | 14 | CASSFESPTTSLHF | TGCGCCAGCAGCTTCGAGTCCCCAACTACCTCCCTCCACTTT
TRBJ1-3 | TRBV19 | NA | NA | 14 | CASSAGAAGNTIYF | TGTGCCAGTAGTGCGGGGGCGGCTGGAAACACCATATATTTT
TRBJ1-2 | TRBV7-8 | NA | NA | 15 | CASSLDGRGGYGYTF | TGTGCCAGCAGCTTAGACGGCAGGGGTGGCTATGGCTACACCTTC
TRBJ1-2 | TRBV19 | NA | TRBD1 | 14 | CASRQTGGNYGYTF | TGTGCCAGTAGACAGACAGGGGGTAACTATGGCTACACCTTC
TRBJ1-6 | TRBV13 | NA | NA | 14 | CASSLGGAVAPLHF | TGTGCCAGCAGCCTGGGGGGGGCGGTGGCACCCCTCCACTTT
TRBJ1-2 | TRBV7-8 | NA | TRBD1 | 16 | CASSFAGQGPNYGYTF | TGTGCCAGCAGCTTCGCTGGACAGGGCCCAAACTATGGCTACACCTTC
TRBJ2-3 | TRBV14 | NA | NA | 13 | CASSQQGSDTQYF | TGTGCCAGCAGCCAACAGGGTTCAGATACGCAGTATTTT
TRBJ1-1 | TRBV5-8 | NA | NA | 17 | CASSSGQLSGKNTEAFF | TGTGCCAGCAGCTCTGGACAGCTTTCTGGAAAGAACACTGAAGCTTTCTTT
TRBJ1-2 | TRBV12-3/TRBV12-4 | NA | NA | 13 | CASSRVLNYGYTF | TGTGCCAGCAGCAGGGTATTGAACTATGGCTACACCTTC
TRBJ1-2 | TRBV5-1 | once | TRBD1 | 13 | CASGDRGIYGYTF | TGCGCCAGCGGGGACAGGGGGATCTATGGCTACACCTTC
TRBJ1-1 | TRBV19 | NA | TRBD1 | 13 | CASSIQGAPVAFF | TGTGCCAGTAGTATCCAGGGGGCCCCGGTAGCTTTCTTT
TRBJ2-5 | TRBV3-1/TRBV3-2 | NA | NA | 12 | CASSQRGETQYF | TGTGCCAGCAGCCAAAGGGGGGAGACCCAGTACTTC
TRBJ2-7 | TRBV12-3/TRBV12-4 | NA | NA | 12 | CASSTSTHRGYF | TGTGCCAGCAGTACCTCGACCCACCGGGGGTACTTC
TRBJ2-6 | TRBV7-8 | NA | NA | 18 | CASSFPGARASGANVLTF | TGTGCCAGCAGCTTCCCAGGTGCACGTGCCTCTGGGGCCAACGTCCTGACTTTC
TRBJ2-6 | TRBV6-5 | NA | NA | 13 | CASTGTGANVLTF | TGTGCCAGCACCGGGACTGGGGCCAACGTCCTGACTTTC
TRBJ1-1 | TRBV9 | NA | NA | 13 | CASSVGPNTEAFF | TGTGCCAGCAGCGTAGGGCCCAACACTGAAGCTTTCTTT
TRBJ2-1 | TRBV7-2 | NA | TRBD2 | 15 | CASGRSGGQYNEQFF | TGTGCCAGCGGACGTAGCGGGGGTCAGTACAATGAGCAGTTCTTC
TRBJ1-3 | TRBV19 | NA | TRBD1 | 16 | CASSQRTGRSGNTIYF | TGTGCCAGTAGCCAACGGACAGGGCGCTCTGGAAACACCATATATTTT
TRBJ1-1 | TRBV6-5 | NA | NA | 14 | CASWISEQAREAFF | TGTGCCAGCTGGATTTCGGAACAGGCCCGTGAAGCTTTCTTT
TRBJ1-6 | TRBV19 | few | TRBD1 | 13 | CATTLDRGSPLHF | TGTGCCACTACCCTTGACAGGGGATCACCCCTCCACTTT
TRBJ2-3 | TRBV11-3 | NA | TRBD1 | 14 | CASAPGQGTDTQYF | TGTGCCAGCGCTCCGGGACAGGGCACAGATACGCAGTATTTT
TRBJ2-5 | TRBV30 | NA | NA | 13 | CAWSVSYQETQYF | TGTGCCTGGAGTGTATCGTACCAAGAGACCCAGTACTTC
TRBJ2-1 | TRBV29-1 | NA | TRBD1 | 13 | CSGLGQGASEQFF | TGCAGCGGATTAGGGCAGGGGGCTAGTGAGCAGTTCTTC
TRBJ1-4 | TRBV7-9 | once | TRBD1 | 14 | CASSWGQGGEKLFF | TGTGCCAGCAGCTGGGGACAGGGGGGAGAAAAACTGTTTTTT
TRBJ2-2 | TRBV25-1 | NA | NA | 14 | CASREGAQTGELFF | TGTGCCAGCAGAGAAGGGGCCCAAACCGGGGAGCTGTTTTTT
TRBJ2-3 | TRBV19 | few | TRBD1 | 16 | CASSTPGQGEADTQYF | TGTGCCAGTAGTACCCCGGGACAGGGTGAGGCAGATACGCAGTATTTT
TRBJ2-7 | TRBV6-5 | NA | NA | 14 | CASSYRGQLYEQYF | TGTGCCAGCAGTTACCGAGGGCAATTGTACGAGCAGTACTTC
TRBJ2-3 | TRBV18 | NA | TRBD2 | 16 | CASSRRTSGNLDTQYF | TGTGCCAGCTCACGTAGGACTAGCGGGAATTTAGATACGCAGTATTTT
TRBJ2-1 | TRBV3-1/TRBV3-2 | once | TRBD2 | 16 | CASSQDRLADNNEQFF | TGTGCCAGCAGCCAAGATCGGCTAGCGGATAACAATGAGCAGTTCTTC
TRBJ2-2 | TRBV6-4 | NA | TRBD1 | 16 | CASSDSTYRGAGELFF | TGTGCCAGCAGTGACTCGACCTACAGGGGGGCCGGGGAGCTGTTTTTT
TRBJ2-2 | TRBV7-7 | few | TRBD2 | 16 | CASSASGLAGTGELFF | TGTGCTAGCAGTGCCTCGGGACTAGCGGGTACCGGGGAGCTGTTTTTT
TRBJ1-1 | TRBV9 | few | NA | 18 | CASSVGGGQGLMNTEAFF | TGCGCCAGCAGCGTCGGGGGGGGCCAGGGGCTCATGAACACTGAAGCTTTCTTT
TRBJ1-1 | TRBV25-1 | NA | NA | 18 | CASSEYVRTGSGYTEAFF | TGTGCCAGCAGTGAATATGTTCGGACGGGGTCGGGTTACACTGAAGCTTTCTTT
TRBJ1-5 | TRBV5-1 | NA | NA | 13 | CASSFSADRPQHF | TGCGCCAGCAGCTTCAGTGCGGATCGGCCCCAGCATTTT
TRBJ2-1 | TRBV27 | NA | TRBD2 | 16 | CASSLLAGGINNEQFF | TGTGCCAGCAGTTTACTAGCGGGAGGGATAAACAATGAGCAGTTCTTC
TRBJ1-2 | TRBV2 | NA | TRBD1 | 14 | CASSGVDRAFGYTF | TGTGCCAGCAGTGGCGTCGACAGGGCGTTTGGCTACACCTTC
TRBJ1-3 | TRBV12-5 | NA | TRBD1 | 17 | CASGSSLQGARGNTIYF | TGTGCTAGTGGTTCCTCCCTACAGGGGGCGCGCGGAAACACCATATATTTT
TRBJ1-2 | TRBV6-5 | few | TRBD1 | 15 | CASTERYRGWYGYTF | TGTGCCAGCACCGAGCGATACAGGGGTTGGTATGGCTACACCTTC
TRBJ1-4 | TRBV19 | NA | NA | 11 | CASSTPGRGIF | TGTGCCAGTAGTACGCCGGGACGGGGGATTTTT
TRBJ1-4 | TRBV3-1/TRBV3-2 | once | TRBD1 | 14 | CASSLTGANEKLFF | TGTGCCAGCAGCCTGACAGGGGCTAATGAAAAACTGTTTTTT
TRBJ2-7 | TRBV19 | NA | TRBD1 | 15 | CASKRDRGLSYEQYF | TGTGCCAGTAAACGGGACAGGGGACTCTCCTACGAGCAGTACTTC
TRBJ1-5 | TRBV7-3 | NA | NA | 12 | CSQGLGNQPQHF | TGTTCGCAGGGTTTAGGCAATCAGCCCCAGCATTTT
TRBJ1-1 | TRBV5-1 | NA | NA | 15 | CASSLEVAGRTEAFF | TGCGCCAGCAGCTTGGAAGTCGCAGGTCGCACTGAAGCTTTCTTT
TRBJ2-7 | TRBV3-1/TRBV3-2 | NA | NA | 12 | CASSPGVREQYF | TGTGCCAGCAGCCCCGGGGTACGCGAGCAGTACTTC
TRBJ2-1 | TRBV5-6 | NA | TRBD2 | 16 | CASSLLAGSSYNEQFF | TGTGCCAGCAGCTTACTAGCGGGGAGCTCCTACAATGAGCAGTTCTTC